Detailed here is one T cell receptor beta chain. This clonotype was detected many times. What this receptor recognizes is not known. No base quality information exists; no much larger clone differs at one position. In the germline V gene (reference sequence), CDR1 corresponds to DFQATT and CDR2 to SNEGSKA. V is cut by 0 bases and J by 0 bases, and the space between the germline ends is 10 bases. Its CDR3 holds 15 amino acids, cysteine through phenylalanine. CDR3 DNA is the only sequence kept; it has 45 bases, read in frame from the first base. PBMCs were isolated by Ficoll-Paque density gradient centrifugation. The sample originates from a study of T-cell memory formation after mild COVID-19 (dated by TCRdb to the early 2020s). The study in broad terms: TCR sequence clusters from the two donors were largely donor specific. Longitudinal TCRalpha and TCRbeta repertoire sequencing tracked T-cell clones expanding and contracting after mild COVID-19 in a couple of donors. Two young, previously healthy adult volunteers, one female and one male, were included in the cohort.

What the work shows at the level of the full study, not this receptor alone: Contracting CD4+ clones appeared mostly in the CM and EM memory subsets, whereas CD8+ clones were enriched in EMRA. Only a couple of mild cases were covered by the study, and larger cohorts that include severe cases with pre-infection samples were considered necessary. The second-wave clones that peaked on day 37 were not confirmed to be SARS-CoV-2 specific. Clones that contracted from day 15 to 85 showed balanced CD4/CD8 phenotypes, whereas a second wave of clones that expanded from day 15 to 37 leaned towards CD4+. Some responding clones were detected in pre-infection memory, which suggested that pre-existing cross-reactive memory T cells had joined the SARS-CoV-2 response.

The data were produced on an Illumina NovaSeq 6000. cDNA libraries for TCRalpha and TCRbeta were prepared by 5'RACE using constant-segment primers, with sample barcodes and unique molecular identifiers added. RNA was extracted from every sample with Trizol reagent. Libraries were amplified in two PCR steps, with a second sample barcode and Illumina TruSeq adapters added in the second step. The libraries were sequenced on an Illumina NovaSeq using 2 x 150 bp paired-end reads. The original methods were these. Demultiplexing of reads and collapsing into UMI-guided consensus sequences were performed with migec v1.2.7. Using mixcr v2.1.11, UMI consensuses were aligned to TRA and TRB V and J templates and then assembled into clonotypes. A clonotype was counted as expanded or contracted only when both edgeR and NoisET called the clonotype significant, with the noise models trained on biological replicates. edgeR calls used a false discovery rate-adjusted p below 0.01 and a log2 fold-change threshold of 1. As an exploratory analysis of dynamics, PCA with hierarchical clustering was applied to max-normalized trajectories of the 1000 most abundant clonotypes. Each responding clone was given a CD4 or CD8 phenotype based on the CD4+ and CD8+ repertoires, which had been sequenced separately. Starting from the raw public reads, TCRdb applied fastp trimming at Q25, assembled clones with MiXCR and retained in-frame beta chains. Here each entry gathers all rows of one CDR3 protein and keeps the most common genes and DNA. The V and J calls, along with clone size, are taken from TCRdb and not from the paper's own processing. The sample table holds around 150,000 distinct CDR3 sequences, of which around a tenth were seen once. 3.5% to 4.5% of the sample rests with the top ten.

The source of this sequence is a man between 18 and 29 years old who had mild COVID-19 (a few samples of this study predate the infection). The sample titles of this study are shuffled in the database, so cell type and time point are left out; the donor was told from shared clones. The material sequenced was PBMCs or a T cell subset sorted from them (not recorded which). The rearrangement combines TRBV20-1 with TRBJ2-3; TRBD2 is possibly the D segment (6 matching bases). The CDR3 region has the sequence CSARDLGTSTDTQYF. The sequenced DNA is TGCAGTGCTAGAGATCTCGGGACTAGCACAGATACGCAGTATTTT.